Presented here are 8 T cell receptor beta chains from one specimen sequenced in a study of T cell responses to AZD1222 COVID-19 vaccine. TCRdb's table, derived via immunoSEQ multiplex PCR, lists solely in-frame clones and lacks some. Found here are roughly 270,000 clones, 94% of them singletons; the top ten hold roughly 0.6%. The sample was peripheral blood, taken 28 days after the second AZD1222 dose. The receptors stem from an adult who received the AZD1222 COVID-19 vaccine.

The chain couples TRBV14 to TRBJ1-6; TRBD1 is a possible D gene (6 bases). The CDR3 runs to 14 residues. V dropped 4 bases and J dropped 9 bases, with 13 bases sitting between them. Germline values: CDR1 SGHDN, CDR2 FVKESK. DNA for the CDR3: TGTGCCAGCAGCCGAACAGGGTGGGTTTCACCCCTCCACTTT. Protein product: CASSRTGWVSPLHF.

This clone was recorded once. The gene calls are TRBV7-2 and TRBJ1-6; D remains unclear. Trimming took off 3 bases at V and 9 bases at J, with 12 bases between the two ends. Germline values: CDR1 SGHTA, CDR2 FQGNSA. The CDR3 is made up of 14 amino acids. The CDR3 bases are TGTGCCAGCAGCTTCCGGGAGGGCGGTTCACCCCTCCACTTT. Translated: CASSFREGGSPLHF. Full variable domain (remainder filled in from reference TRBV7-2 and TRBJ1-6): GAGVSQSPSNKVTEKGKDVELRCDPISGHTALYWYRQSLGQGLEFLIYFQGNSAPDKSGLPSDRFSAERTGGSVSTLTIQRTQQEDSAVYLCASSFREGGSPLHFGNGTRLTVT.

The chain employs TRBV20-1 and TRBJ1-2, with a weak D call TRBD1 (5 bases). With 7 bases removed from V and 7 bases from J, the gap between germline ends came to 13 bases. CDR1 and CDR2 from the germline V gene are DFQATT and SNEGSKA (reference sequence). The CDR3 contains 11 residues. In DNA, the CDR3 is TGCAGTGGCCGGGTGGGGCTTGGCTACACCTTC. This encodes CSGRVGLGYTF.

The V call is TRBV5-1, the J call TRBJ2-3, with a possible D match to TRBD1 (5 bases). This CDR3 has 14 residues. V was shortened by 0 bases and J by 3 bases, with 8 bases between the two germline ends. Germline-derived CDR1 and CDR2 are SGHRS and YFSETQ. The CDR3 here is CASSLAGITDTQYF. DNA for the CDR3: TGCGCCAGCAGCTTGGCAGGGATTACAGATACGCAGTATTTT.

This chain links TRBV2 with TRBJ1-6, with TRBD1 identical over 7 bases. CDR1 is SNHLY, CDR2 FYNNEI, per germline. CDR3 length: 13 residues. V lost 9 bases to trimming and J lost 6 bases; unmatched junction nucleotides: 5. The CDR3 region has the DNA TGTGCCAGGACGGGACAGCCTAATTCACCCCTCCACTTT. Protein: CARTGQPNSPLHF. Together with reference TRBV2 and TRBJ1-6, the CDR3 gives the full variable domain: EPEVTQTPSHQVTQMGQEVILRCVPISNHLYFYWYRQILGQKVEFLVSFYNNEISEKSEIFDDQFSVERPDGSNFTLKIRSTKLEDSAMYFCARTGQPNSPLHFGNGTRLTVT.

DNA of the CDR3: TGTGCCAGCAGCTTAGGCGTGAGCCATTTGAACACTGAAGCTTTCTTT. Translated: CASSLGVSHLNTEAFF. The genes are TRBV13 and TRBJ1-1; the D is unclear. Germline CDR1 PRHDT, CDR2 FYEKMQ (reference sequence). This CDR3 has 16 residues. Trimming took off 0 bases at V and 0 bases at J, with 11 bases between the two ends.

The chain has TRBV5-8 and TRBJ2-1; possible D gene TRBD1, 5 bases. Germline V CDR1 and CDR2: SGHTS, YDEGEE. Trimming left V 0 bases short and J 5 bases short, with 12 bases between. This CDR3 has 15 amino acids. CDR3 in DNA: TGTGCCAGCAGCTTGGGAGCCAGGGTGGACAATGAGCAGTTCTTC. It codes for CASSLGARVDNEQFF.

The J gene is TRBJ2-2, the V gene TRBV6-5; the D is unclear. The CDR3 loop spans 13 amino acids. Trimming took off 2 bases at V and 5 bases at J, with 6 bases between the two ends. The V gene's germline CDR1 is MNHEY and CDR2 SVGAGI. The CDR3 loop is CASSYPPTGELFF. CDR3 sequence (DNA): TGTGCCAGCAGTTACCCCCCAACCGGGGAGCTGTTTTTT.